The next 27 T cell receptor beta chains were all read from a single sample in a study of PD-1 blockade in classical Hodgkin lymphoma. In every patient, relapse followed autologous stem cell transplantation, while exposure to brentuximab vedotin differed. Assay used: immunoSEQ multiplex PCR; TCRdb lists only in-frame clones, some missing. The profile shows some 60,000 clones, 75% to 90% of them singletons. The sample in question was peripheral blood mononuclear cells (PBMCs), obtained at baseline. The receptors shown here come from a human donor with classical Hodgkin lymphoma.

The rearrangement joins TRBV25-1 to TRBJ1-1, with D hard to call. Germline CDR1 is MGHDK and CDR2 is SYGVNS. The CDR3 consists of 11 residues. CDR3 nucleotide sequence: TGTACCCGAGGAATGAACACTGAAGCTTTCTTT. Its protein is CTRGMNTEAFF.

This rearrangement joins TRBV27 to TRBJ1-5; 7 bases are a match to TRBD1. The length of the CDR3 is 15 residues. V shed 2 bases and J 9 bases; nucleotides not matched to a gene: 10. The germline gives CDR1 MNHEY, CDR2 SMNVEV (reference sequence). DNA for the CDR3: TGTGCCAGCAGTTTAGCGGGACAGCCTATTTGGCCCCAGCATTTT. This translates into CASSLAGQPIWPQHF.

The genes are TRBV19 and TRBJ1-2; the D gene is possibly TRBD1 (6 bases). Germline-derived CDR1 and CDR2 are LNHDA and SQIVND (reference sequence). The CDR3 has 15 residues. V lost 7 bases and J 4 bases, leaving 19 bases between the germline ends. The CDR3 sequence is CASNEPAQGFYGYTF. CDR3 DNA: TGTGCCAGTAACGAGCCCGCACAGGGATTCTATGGCTACACCTTC.

The rearrangement joins TRBV10-3 to TRBJ1-5; 9 nucleotides line up with TRBD1. This CDR3 comprises 14 residues. The V and J ends lost 4 bases and 7 bases, in that order; junction bases with no gene match: 5. Germline values: CDR1 ENHRY, CDR2 SYGVKD. The CDR3 here is CAISATGGGQPQHF. The DNA for the CDR3 is TGTGCCATCAGTGCTACAGGGGGCGGGCAGCCCCAGCATTTT.

The chain combines TRBV4-1 with TRBJ2-1; no definite D call. The V gene's germline CDR1 is MGHRA and CDR2 YSYEKL. This CDR3 is 15 amino acids long. V was cut by 4 bases and J by 2 bases, with 12 bases left in between. CDR3 sequence (DNA): TGCGCCAGCAGCCCCTTGAAGGGAACCTACAATGAGCAGTTCTTC. Its protein is CASSPLKGTYNEQFF.

This chain joins TRBV7-6 and TRBJ2-5; D remains unclear. V was pared by 2 bases and J by 0 bases, with 4 bases between. Germline CDR1 reads SGHVS; CDR2 reads FNYEAQ. This CDR3 is built from 13 residues. This CDR3 is CASSLYNQETQYF. The CDR3 nucleotides are TGTGCCAGCAGCTTATATAACCAAGAGACCCAGTACTTC.

This clone was counted once. The rearrangement links TRBV28 to TRBJ2-1; D gene ambiguous. The CDR3 spans 17 residues. Trimming left V 1 base short and J 7 bases short, with 20 bases between. Germline V lookup: CDR1 MDHEN, CDR2 SYDVKM. As DNA, the CDR3 is TGTGCCAGCAGTTTATACGCCTCCCCGCATATAAATAATGAGCAGTTCTTC. This translates into CASSLYASPHINNEQFF.

The chain recombines TRBV13 with TRBJ2-7; D might be TRBD2 (5 bases). The CDR3 is 12 residues long. Germline loops: CDR1 PRHDT, CDR2 FYEKMQ (reference sequence). Between the trimmed V and J ends, which lost 5 bases and 5 bases, there was a span of 10 bases. CDR3 DNA sequence: TGTGCCAGCAGCCGCGGGTCCAACGAGCAGTACTTC. Protein product: CASSRGSNEQYF.

The J gene is TRBJ1-6, the V gene TRBV19, with TRBD1 as a possible D gene (5 bases). The V and J ends lost 6 bases and 0 bases respectively, with 15 bases between them. Per germline, CDR1 LNHDA and CDR2 SQIVND (reference sequence). CDR3 length: 17 residues. For the CDR3, the DNA is TGTGCCAGTAGCCGAGCGGCAGACAGCTCCTATAATTCACCCCTCCACTTT. Encoded protein: CASSRAADSSYNSPLHF.

V gene TRBV6-1 combines with J gene TRBJ1-1, with D maybe TRBD1 (6 bases). Per germline, CDR1 MNHNS and CDR2 SASEGT. V lost 10 bases, J lost 2 bases, and 14 bases lay in between. The CDR3 is 13 residues long. The CDR3 DNA follows: TGTGCCAACCGGGGGCCCTATAACACTGAAGCTTTCTTT. Its translation: CANRGPYNTEAFF.

The chain links TRBV6-6 to TRBJ2-7, with D maybe TRBD2 (5 bases). The CDR3 contains 11 residues. Germline CDR1 reads MNHNY; CDR2 reads SVGAGI (reference sequence). V was clipped by 7 bases and J by 4 bases, with 8 bases between them. DNA for the CDR3: TGTGCCAGCACTACTAGTTACGAGCAGTACTTC. Amino acids: CASTTSYEQYF.

This chain uses TRBV28 with TRBJ1-1; D might be TRBD1 (5 bases). The CDR3 is made up of 11 amino acids. The germline gives CDR1 MDHEN, CDR2 SYDVKM. Trimming cost V 3 bases and J 11 bases, with 10 bases left between them. Here the CDR3 DNA reads TGTGCCAGCAGTTTCCGGGGGTATGCTTTCTTT. This sequence encodes CASSFRGYAFF.

V gene TRBV2 combines with J gene TRBJ1-5; TRBD1 aligns across 7 bases. This CDR3 has 14 residues. Germline V lookup: CDR1 SNHLY, CDR2 FYNNEI. Trimming took 3 bases from V and 11 from J; bases not matched to a gene: 10. This CDR3 is CASSDPTGSRAQHF. CDR3 nucleotides: TGTGCCAGCAGTGACCCGACAGGGTCTCGTGCCCAGCATTTT.

The chain carries TRBV7-9 and TRBJ1-1; D gene unclear. This CDR3 has 13 residues. Germline V CDR1 and CDR2: SEHNR, FQNEAQ (reference sequence). Between the trimmed V and J ends, which lost 2 bases and 4 bases, there was a span of 8 bases. The CDR3 region has the DNA TGTGCCAGCAGCTTAATAGAAGGCACTGAAGCTTTCTTT. It specifies CASSLIEGTEAFF.

The V call is TRBV30, the J call TRBJ1-2; D gene unclear. CDR1 is GTSNPN, CDR2 SVGIG, per germline (reference sequence). Trimming took off 1 base at V and 6 bases at J, with 12 bases between the two ends. This CDR3 spans 13 amino acids. This chain's CDR3 is CAWSGSRLDGYTF. In DNA form, the CDR3 reads TGTGCCTGGAGTGGAAGCCGATTGGATGGCTACACCTTC.

This chain joins TRBV30 and TRBJ1-1, with D perhaps matching TRBD1 (5 bases). The V end was cut by 4 bases, the J end by 0 bases, with 15 bases between. CDR1 and CDR2 (germline): GTSNPN, SVGIG (reference sequence). This CDR3 is 15 amino acids long. The CDR3 loop is CAWTSEGIMNTEAFF. DNA of the CDR3: TGTGCCTGGACCTCGGAGGGGATTATGAACACTGAAGCTTTCTTT.

V gene TRBV2 combines with J gene TRBJ2-7, with D perhaps TRBD1 (6 bases). The germline gives CDR1 SNHLY, CDR2 FYNNEI. The CDR3 totals 12 residues. The germline V and J ends were trimmed by 6 bases and 3 bases, with 9 bases remaining between them. CDR3 bases: TGTGCCAGCAGCACAGGGATCTACGAGCAGTACTTC. Its protein product is CASSTGIYEQYF. Complete variable domain (other parts from reference TRBV2 and TRBJ2-7): EPEVTQTPSHQVTQMGQEVILRCVPISNHLYFYWYRQILGQKVEFLVSFYNNEISEKSEIFDDQFSVERPDGSNFTLKIRSTKLEDSAMYFCASSTGIYEQYFGPGTRLTVT.

The V call is TRBV19, the J call TRBJ1-6; D not certain. The ends were cut back, 2 bases at V and 3 bases at J, with 8 bases in the middle. Germline CDR1 is LNHDA and CDR2 is SQIVND (reference sequence). The length of the CDR3 is 15 residues. CDR3 protein: CASSIYADYNSPLHF. The CDR3 region has the DNA TGTGCCAGTAGTATATATGCCGACTATAATTCACCCCTCCACTTT.

The chain joins TRBV6-6 to TRBJ1-6; D might be TRBD1 (5 bases). CDR1 and CDR2 from the germline V gene are MNHNY and SVGAGI (reference sequence). CDR3 size: 16 residues. With 2 bases removed from V and 7 bases from J, the gap between germline ends came to 15 bases. DNA for the CDR3: TGTGCCAGCAGTTACGCGAGGGGCAGGGAAAATTCACCCCTCCACTTT. Its translation is CASSYARGRENSPLHF.

This rearrangement joins TRBV30 to TRBJ2-2; 8 positions match TRBD2. CDR1 and CDR2 (germline): GTSNPN, SVGIG (reference sequence). The V and J ends lost 2 bases and 7 bases, in that order; junction bases with no gene match: 3. The CDR3 spans 13 residues. Here the CDR3 reads CAWSLGTSGELFF. CDR3 nucleotides: TGTGCCTGGAGTCTTGGGACTAGCGGGGAGCTGTTTTTT. The entire variable domain, with the rest obtained from reference TRBV30 and TRBJ2-2, is as follows: SQTIHQWPATLVQPVGSPLSLECTVEGTSNPNLYWYRQAAGRGLQLLFYSVGIGQISSEVPQNLSASRPQDRQFILSSKKLLLSDSGFYLCAWSLGTSGELFFGEGSRLTVL.

The chain combines TRBV9 with TRBJ2-3, with D perhaps given as TRBD1 or TRBD2 (6 bases each). CDR1 and CDR2 (germline): SGDLS, YYNGEE. The ends were cut back, 3 bases at V and 2 bases at J, with 19 bases in the middle. CDR3 length: 17 residues. The CDR3 sequence: CASSGPIRGEPTDTQYF. The CDR3 DNA is TGTGCCAGCAGCGGCCCTATAAGGGGGGAACCCACAGATACGCAGTATTTT.

The genes are TRBV21-1 and TRBJ1-1. TRBV21-1 corresponds to a pseudogene. The CDR3 is made up of 11 amino acids. Here the CDR3 DNA reads TGTGCCAGCAGCAAAGTTCGTGCGGCTTTCTTT. It codes for CASSKVRAAFF.

This rearrangement joins TRBV2 to TRBJ2-7, with 8 bases lining up with TRBD1. J lost 4 bases, V lost 7 bases, and 3 bases had no gene match. The CDR3 is 12 residues long. Germline V CDR1 and CDR2: SNHLY, FYNNEI. DNA of the CDR3: TGTGCCAGCACAGGGGGCCTTTACGAGCAGTACTTC. The encoded protein is CASTGGLYEQYF.

V usage is TRBV7-9 and J usage is TRBJ2-1; 7 nucleotides align to TRBD2. The germline gives CDR1 SEHNR, CDR2 FQNEAQ (reference sequence). Trimming cost V 4 bases and J 8 bases; bases outside gene matches: 8. The CDR3 is 14 residues long. The CDR3: CASSWTSGFDEQFF. For the CDR3, the DNA is TGTGCCAGCAGCTGGACTAGTGGGTTCGATGAGCAGTTCTTC.

This chain links TRBV7-1 with TRBJ1-2, with unresolved D. TRBV7-1 is recorded as an ORF, its role being uncertain. The CDR3 covers 12 residues. The V gene lost 5 bases and the J gene lost 8 bases, with 12 bases spanning the gap. CDR3 nucleotide sequence: TGTGCCAGCAGCCTCATTGGAGACGGCTACACCTTC. Amino acids: CASSLIGDGYTF.

The V call is TRBV4-1, the J call TRBJ2-1; 8 bases fit TRBD1. The CDR3 has 14 residues. Per the germline V gene, CDR1 is MGHRA and CDR2 is YSYEKL. J lost 2 bases, V lost 4 bases, and 1 base had no gene match. CDR3 sequence: CASSPGQAYNEQFF. CDR3 nucleotide sequence: TGCGCCAGCAGCCCGGGACAGGCCTACAATGAGCAGTTCTTC.

This chain links TRBV11-2 with TRBJ1-5; 10 bases line up with TRBD1. Trimming took 8 bases from V and 3 from J; bases not matched to a gene: 7. The CDR3 spans 15 residues. Germline assignment: CDR1 SGHAT and CDR2 FQNNGV. CDR3 in amino acids: CASSRDRGYNQPQHF. CDR3 sequence (DNA): TGTGCCAGCTCCAGGGACAGGGGTTACAATCAGCCCCAGCATTTT.